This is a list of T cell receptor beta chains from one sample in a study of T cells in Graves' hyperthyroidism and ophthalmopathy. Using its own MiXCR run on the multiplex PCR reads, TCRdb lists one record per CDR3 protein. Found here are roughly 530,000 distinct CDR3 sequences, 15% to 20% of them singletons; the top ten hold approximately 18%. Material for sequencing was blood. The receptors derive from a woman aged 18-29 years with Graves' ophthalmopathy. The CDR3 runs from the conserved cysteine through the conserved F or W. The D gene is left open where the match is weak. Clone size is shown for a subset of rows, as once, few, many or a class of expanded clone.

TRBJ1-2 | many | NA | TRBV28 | CASSLVENYGYTF | TGTGCCAGCAGTTTAGTCGAGAACTATGGCTACACCTTC
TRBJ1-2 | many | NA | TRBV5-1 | CASSYLGSSYYGYTF | TGCGCCAGCAGCTACCTCGGGTCTTCCTACTATGGCTACACCTTC
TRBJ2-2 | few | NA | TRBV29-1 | CSVVGGQYTGELFF | TGCAGCGTTGTGGGGGGGCAGTACACCGGGGAGCTGTTTTTT
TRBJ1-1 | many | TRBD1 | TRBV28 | CASSLSWTGNTEAFF | TGTGCCAGCAGCCTGAGTTGGACAGGGAACACTGAAGCTTTCTTT
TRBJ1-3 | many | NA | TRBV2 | CASSVRGLPGNTIYF | TGTGCCAGCAGTGTTCGGGGTTTACCTGGAAACACCATATATTTT
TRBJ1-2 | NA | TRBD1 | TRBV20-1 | CSAESGTGGFGGYTF | TGCAGTGCTGAATCCGGGACAGGGGGATTTGGAGGCTACACCTTC
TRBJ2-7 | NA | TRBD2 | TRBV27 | CASSLSTSGIYEQYF | TGTGCCAGCAGTTTATCCACTAGCGGGATCTACGAGCAGTACTTC
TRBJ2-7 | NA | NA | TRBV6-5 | CASSYFDSYEQYF | TGTGCCAGCAGTTACTTCGACAGCTACGAGCAGTACTTC
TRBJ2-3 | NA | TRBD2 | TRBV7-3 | CASSSPGGSPDTQYF | TGTGCCAGCAGCTCCCCCGGCGGGAGCCCAGATACGCAGTATTTT
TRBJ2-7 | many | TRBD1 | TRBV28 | CASRITRTGGPYEQYF | TGTGCCAGCAGAATCACGCGGACAGGGGGCCCCTACGAGCAGTACTTC
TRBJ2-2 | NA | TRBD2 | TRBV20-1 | CSARDGRGAAGELFF | TGCAGTGCTAGAGACGGGAGGGGGGCGGCCGGGGAGCTGTTTTTT
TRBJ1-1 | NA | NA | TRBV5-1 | CASTTNPRLRGTEAFF | TGCGCCAGCACTACAAACCCACGGTTAAGGGGCACTGAAGCTTTCTTT
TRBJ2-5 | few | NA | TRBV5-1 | CASREGYQETQYF | TGCGCCAGCAGAGAGGGCTACCAAGAGACCCAGTACTTC
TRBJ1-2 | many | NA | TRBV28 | CASSSLQGVNYGYTF | TGTGCCAGCAGTTCCCTACAGGGAGTTAACTATGGCTACACCTTC
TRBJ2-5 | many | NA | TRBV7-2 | CASSLRWGVRGGQETQYF | TGTGCCAGCAGCTTAAGGTGGGGGGTCCGGGGAGGCCAAGAGACCCAGTACTTC
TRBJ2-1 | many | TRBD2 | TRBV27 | CASLLMAGGPIYEQFF | TGTGCCAGCCTCCTCATGGCGGGGGGGCCGATTTATGAGCAGTTCTTC
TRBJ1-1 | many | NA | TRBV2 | CASSELGDLMNTEAFF | TGTGCCAGCAGTGAACTTGGAGACCTAATGAACACTGAAGCTTTCTTT
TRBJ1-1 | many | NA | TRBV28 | CASSPGPYTEAFF | TGTGCCAGCAGCCCAGGGCCCTACACTGAAGCTTTCTTT
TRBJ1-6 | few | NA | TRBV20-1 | CSAKDTVNSPLHF | TGCAGTGCTAAAGACACGGTTAATTCACCCCTCCACTTT
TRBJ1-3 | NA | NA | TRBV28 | CASTPRGIGNTIYF | TGTGCCAGCACCCCTCGGGGGATTGGAAACACCATATATTTT